One T cell receptor beta chain is described in this entry. This clonotype has a count of ten or more. Which antigen it targets is not known. Qualities for individual bases were not recorded, and no much larger clone is one base off. Via the germline V gene (reference sequence), CDR1 is DFQATT and CDR2 SNEGSKA. The CDR3 numbers 14 residues from cysteine through phenylalanine. The read is trimmed to its CDR3 DNA, 42 bases read in frame from base 1. V loses 5 bases of germline sequence and J loses 4 bases, and the interval between the two ends is 16 bases. These data come from a study of T-cell reconstitution after alpha-beta-depleted transplantation in children (dated by TCRdb to 2015 to 2016). Turning to the overall study: Using TCR repertoire profiling, the study followed T-cell immune reconstitution in a quantitative way in children after TCRalphabeta/CD19-depleted allogeneic hematopoietic cell transplantation.

Taken with the paper, the label for treatment or condition translates to: allogeneic hematopoietic cell transplantation with graft depleted of TCRalphabeta T cells and CD19 B cells. The transplant recipients were children given TCRalphabeta/CD19-depleted allogeneic hematopoietic cell grafts. Library generation was performed with PCR. TCRdb records Illumina HiSeq 2500 as the sequencer. To normalize quantification of the TCRbeta repertoire, the TCR libraries were built with molecular barcoding that relied on unique molecular identifiers. The public reads were reprocessed in TCRdb via fastp at Q25 and MiXCR, keeping in-frame beta chains. Each CDR3 protein gets just one entry, which takes the most common genes and DNA from the rows behind it. This sample is represented by fewer than 700,000 distinct CDR3 sequences; 23% of them were singletons. The top ten clonotypes cover about 14% of the sample. The full study reports these points: Over subsequent months, a decline in hyperexpanded clone frequencies was noted, and after one year, T-cell counts and TCRbeta diversity were mostly ascribed to newly produced T cells. In some patients, high TCRbeta diversity at day 60 was attributed to recipient T cells and intrathymic progenitors that had survived conditioning. The apparently early recovery of alphabetaT-cell counts about two months after transplant reportedly depended on only several hundred rapidly expanded clones that came from non-depleted graft cells.

The rearranged segments are TRBV20-1 and TRBJ2-3; a tentative D call is TRBD1 (5 bases match). The TCR sequence derives from a boy in the first two years of life who had a stem cell transplant for acute myeloid leukemia, so the T cells may come from the graft donor. The specimen was PBMCs, mostly from graft donor cells, collected 360 days after TCRalphabeta/CD19-depleted stem cell transplant. The CDR3 is CSAPTRAIADTQYF. DNA sequence: TGCAGTGCTCCAACCAGGGCTATCGCAGATACGCAGTATTTT.